Each of the 21 T cell receptor beta chains below was sequenced from the same sample in a study of T-cell reconstitution after alpha-beta-depleted transplantation in children. Using unique molecular identifiers, the investigators prepared the TCRbeta library. TCRdb re-called the PCR reads through MiXCR, storing one row per CDR3 protein. The sample yields roughly 280,000 distinct CDR3 sequences, around a tenth seen once. Sequencing was performed on peripheral blood, taken 180 days after TCRalphabeta/CD19-depleted stem cell transplant. These receptors all stem from a male patient aged 2 to 10 who had a stem cell transplant for chronic granulomatous disease, so the T cells may come from the graft donor.

This clonotype was observed many times. V and J are TRBV12-3 or TRBV12-4 and TRBJ1-2; 7 bases are a match to TRBD1. Trimming took 5 bases from V and 1 from J; bases not matched to a gene: 7. This CDR3 comprises 15 residues. The CDR3 protein is CASSPRQGLNYGYTF. The CDR3 DNA is TGTGCCAGCAGTCCCCGACAGGGCCTTAACTATGGCTACACCTTC.

This clonotype was recorded at least ten times. The J gene is TRBJ2-1, the V gene TRBV12-3 or TRBV12-4; 7 bases fit TRBD1. CDR3 length: 16 amino acids. V was pared by 4 bases and J by 2 bases, with 8 bases of the junction left unmatched. The CDR3 here is CASSSTTGKAYNEQFF. The CDR3 DNA is TGTGCCAGCAGTTCCACGACAGGGAAAGCCTACAATGAGCAGTTCTTC.

This clonotype was recorded at least ten times. This sequence joins TRBV20-1 and TRBJ2-7, with D possibly matching TRBD2 (5 bases). The V and J ends lost 0 bases and 6 bases respectively, with 21 bases between them. The CDR3 is made up of 16 amino acids. Germline V gives CDR1 DFQATT, CDR2 SNEGSKA (reference sequence). CDR3 DNA: TGCAGTGCTAGAGAGGAACAGCGGTTTCGCCGCGCCGAGCAGTACTTC. Translated, it gives CSAREEQRFRRAEQYF.

This clonotype was seen at least ten times. The J gene is TRBJ2-7, the V gene TRBV7-9; 9 bases are shared with TRBD1. The germline V gene encodes CDR1 SEHNR and CDR2 FQNEAQ (reference sequence). The CDR3 sequence is 14 residues long. The V gene end was trimmed by 5 bases and the J gene end by 2 bases; junction bases not matched to a gene: 4. The CDR3, as DNA: TGTGCCAGCAGCCGGGGACAGGGCCCCTACGAGCAGTACTTC. It yields the protein CASSRGQGPYEQYF.

This clonotype was counted ten times or more. The chain joins TRBV29-1 to TRBJ2-2, with TRBD1 identical over 8 bases. From germline, CDR1 is SQVTM and CDR2 ANQGSEA. This CDR3 spans 13 amino acids. The V gene end was trimmed by 8 bases and the J gene end by 4 bases; junction bases not matched to a gene: 6. As DNA, the CDR3 is TGCAGCACTGACAGGGGTCGCACCGGGGAGCTGTTTTTT. This gives the protein CSTDRGRTGELFF.

This clonotype was seen ten or more times. V gene TRBV12-3 or TRBV12-4 combines with J gene TRBJ2-1; D gene unclear. Trimming took 5 bases from V and 3 from J, leaving 8 bases between them. There are 13 residues in the CDR3. The CDR3 region has the DNA TGTGCCAGCAGTCCCAGGAACTACAATGAGCAGTTCTTC. Amino acids: CASSPRNYNEQFF.

This clonotype was counted many times. J is TRBJ2-2 and V is TRBV12-3 or TRBV12-4, with D perhaps matching TRBD1 or TRBD2 (5 bases each). V lost 7 bases and J 2 bases, leaving 11 bases between the germline ends. This CDR3 is 14 amino acids long. The CDR3 region is CASTPGPNTGELFF. The CDR3, as DNA: TGTGCCAGCACCCCGGGGCCTAACACCGGGGAGCTGTTTTTT.

This clonotype was seen ten or more times. This chain connects TRBV6-1 to TRBJ2-7; 10 positions agree with TRBD1. From germline, CDR1 is MNHNS and CDR2 SASEGT. The CDR3 runs to 16 residues. V shed 3 bases and J 4 bases; nucleotides not matched to a gene: 9. DNA for the CDR3: TGTGCCAGCAGTGATGGCTGGGGACAGGGGTTATACGAGCAGTACTTC. It codes for CASSDGWGQGLYEQYF.

The rearrangement uses TRBV10-2 and TRBJ1-1; D unresolved. This CDR3 region has 13 residues. The V and J ends lost 4 bases and 4 bases respectively, with 10 bases between them. Germline CDR1 and CDR2: WSHSY and SAAADI. The CDR3 DNA reads as TGCGCCAGCAGTGGGGCGGACGGCACTGAAGCTTTCTTT. Translating gives CASSGADGTEAFF.

At least ten counts were recorded for this clonotype. The chain carries TRBV5-6 and TRBJ2-2; D is possibly TRBD1 (5 bases). This CDR3 has 13 amino acids. Trimming stripped 4 bases from V and 4 bases from J, with 8 bases between. Germline-derived CDR1 and CDR2 are SGHDT and YYEEEE. Here the CDR3 reads CASSRTTTGELFF. CDR3 nucleotides: TGTGCCAGCAGCCGGACAACCACCGGGGAGCTGTTTTTT.

This clonotype came up many times. This chain connects TRBV29-1 to TRBJ2-6, with D maybe TRBD1 (5 bases). Germline CDR1 is SQVTM and CDR2 is ANQGSEA. This CDR3 contains 12 residues. The CDR3 is CATGSGANVLTF. As DNA, the CDR3 is TGCGCAACAGGCTCTGGGGCCAACGTCCTGACTTTC.

Many counts were recorded for this clonotype. The V call is TRBV7-2, the J call TRBJ1-2; possible D gene TRBD1, 5 bases. Germline loops: CDR1 SGHTA, CDR2 FQGNSA. The V end was cut by 5 bases, the J end by 5 bases, with 12 bases between. There are 13 residues in the CDR3. The CDR3 DNA reads as TGTGCCAGCAGCCGGGACCTTTTATATGGCTACACCTTC. It codes for CASSRDLLYGYTF.

As for this clonotype: A read error may explain this, as a much larger clone is one base away. The chain uses TRBV9 and TRBJ1-1, with TRBD1 as a possible D gene (5 bases). The germline CDR1 and CDR2 sequences are SGDLS and YYNGEE. The V gene lost 3 bases and the J gene lost 3 bases, with 15 bases spanning the gap. This CDR3 comprises 15 residues. This CDR3 reads CASSASGRQDTEAFF. For the CDR3, the DNA is TGTGCCAGCAGCGCCTCGGGACGTCAGGACACTGAAGCTTTCTTT.

In this sample, this clonotype turned up many times. The J gene is TRBJ2-2, the V gene TRBV29-1; D might be TRBD2 (6 bases). Germline loops: CDR1 SQVTM, CDR2 ANQGSEA. Trimming left V 0 bases short and J 6 bases short, with 14 bases between. The length of the CDR3 is 15 residues. Written as DNA, the CDR3 is TGCAGCGTTGAAGATCGTGGAGGGAATGCCGGGGAGCTGTTTTTT. It translates to CSVEDRGGNAGELFF.

This clonotype has more than one count but fewer than ten. V and J are TRBV6-1 and TRBJ2-7; 7 bases fit TRBD1. The germline V gene encodes CDR1 MNHNS and CDR2 SASEGT. J lost 1 base, V lost 4 bases, and 7 bases had no gene match. CDR3 length: 15 amino acids. The chain's CDR3 is CASSGGWDRSYEQYF. Written as DNA, the CDR3 is TGTGCCAGCAGTGGGGGTTGGGACAGATCCTACGAGCAGTACTTC.

In the case of this clonotype: This may be a read error, as it is one base from a much larger clone. The V call is TRBV11-2, the J call TRBJ2-1; D possibly corresponds to TRBD2 (6 bases). With 0 bases removed from V and 6 bases from J, the gap between germline ends came to 6 bases. In germline, CDR1 is SGHAT, CDR2 FQNNGV. This CDR3 comprises 13 residues. CDR3 region: CASSLEAGNEQFF. In nucleotides, the CDR3 is TGTGCCAGCAGCTTAGAAGCGGGCAATGAGCAGTTCTTC.

The sample holds many counts of this clonotype. This chain connects TRBV20-1 to TRBJ2-2, with D possibly TRBD1 on 6 matching bases. The CDR3 length is 15 residues. V lost 5 bases and J 2 bases, leaving 15 bases between the germline ends. The germline V gene has CDR1 DFQATT and CDR2 SNEGSKA (reference sequence). Here the CDR3 DNA reads TGCAGTGCTCCGGTGGCAGGGGAAAACACCGGGGAGCTGTTTTTT. Its translation is CSAPVAGENTGELFF.

This clonotype was recorded many times. V is TRBV20-1 and J is TRBJ2-3; possibly TRBD1 or TRBD2 for D (5 bases each). This CDR3 has 12 amino acids. The germline CDR1 and CDR2 sequences are DFQATT and SNEGSKA (reference sequence). Trimming removed 3 bases from V and 4 bases from J, with 8 bases in between. CDR3 sequence (DNA): TGCAGTGCTAGGCGAGGGGCAGATACGCAGTATTTT. Translation: CSARRGADTQYF.

This clonotype was seen ten or more times. The V gene is TRBV28, the J gene TRBJ2-7, with 12 bases fitting TRBD2. The germline gives CDR1 MDHEN, CDR2 SYDVKM. Germline trimming cut 6 bases from V and 13 bases from J; bases unmatched to any gene: 10. The CDR3 is 13 amino acids. The CDR3 protein is CASRTSGSPGEYF. The CDR3 coding sequence is TGTGCCAGCAGGACTAGCGGGAGCCCGGGCGAATACTTC.

This clonotype was counted ten times or more. V usage is TRBV20-1 and J usage is TRBJ2-7; 11 nucleotides align to TRBD2. V lost 0 bases to trimming and J lost 5 bases; unmatched junction nucleotides: 6. The CDR3 runs to 15 residues. Germline V gene data show CDR1 as DFQATT and CDR2 as SNEGSKA (reference sequence). CDR3 region: CSARDLAGGPNEQYF. The DNA of the CDR3 is TGCAGTGCTAGAGATTTAGCGGGAGGGCCCAACGAGCAGTACTTC.

About this clonotype: A much bigger clone sits one base away, suggesting this may be a read error. The chain is built from TRBV20-1 and TRBJ2-7, with 7 positions matching TRBD1. The germline gives CDR1 DFQATT, CDR2 SNEGSKA (reference sequence). The CDR3 is made up of 16 amino acids. The CDR3 reads CSARDKWGTASFEQYF. The CDR3 region has the DNA TGCAGTGCTAGAGATAAATGGGGGACAGCCTCCTTCGAGCAGTACTTC.